This T cell receptor (beta chain) was documented in a study of cytomegalovirus exposure and HLA in healthy donors. Study overall: Among about 179 million T cells, an earlier analysis found 117 million unique TCR beta sequences.

Amplification used 60 Vbeta primers and 13 Jbeta primers. Here immunoSEQ multiplex PCR was the method, and the copy in TCRdb shows in-frame clones only, minus some. The sample consists of about 110,000 clones, 70% to 80% of them appearing once. About this clone itself: No antigen is known for it.

Regarding the study as a whole: Altogether, 150 to 200 TCR beta chains were recorded as cytomegalovirus-associated. The productive fraction for most TCR beta V segments was about 90% or about 30% in an earlier analysis. The CMV antigen specificity of three CMV-associated chains was confirmed through in vitro analysis.

Deletions cut 5 bases from V and 3 bases from J, with 20 bases between. Per germline, CDR1 SEHNR and CDR2 FQNEAQ (reference sequence). The CDR3 extends over 17 amino acids. The rearrangement uses TRBV7-9 and TRBJ2-1; D is perhaps TRBD2 (6 bases). Sequenced: PBMCs. This TCR derives from a man between 60 and 70 years old in good health and CMV-seronegative. CDR3 protein: CASSPSFRLASYNEQFF. CDR3 in DNA: TGTGCCAGCAGCCCTAGTTTCAGGCTAGCGAGCTACAATGAGCAGTTCTTC.